Shown below are 13 T cell receptor beta chains from a single sample sequenced in a study of cytomegalovirus exposure and HLA in healthy donors. Data came from immunoSEQ multiplex PCR; TCRdb stores just in-frame clones and leaves some out. The sample lists over 250,000 clones, about nine tenths occurring once. The specimen was PBMCs. These receptors originate from a woman in her thirties in good health and CMV-seropositive.

The rearrangement links TRBV18 to TRBJ1-3; D unclear. Germline-derived CDR1 and CDR2 are KGHSH and LQKENI. This CDR3 region has 12 residues. V shed 3 bases and J shed 3 bases, with 3 bases lying between them. CDR3 in DNA: TGTGCCAGCTCACCGGATGGAAACACCATATATTTT. It yields the protein CASSPDGNTIYF.

The rearrangement joins TRBV2 to TRBJ2-7; D not certain. The CDR3 covers 10 residues. CDR1 is SNHLY, CDR2 FYNNEI, per germline. V was trimmed by 6 bases and J by 13 bases, leaving 13 bases between them. The CDR3, as DNA: TGTGCCAGCAGAGCGCCTCCCTTATACTTC. It codes for CASRAPPLYF.

This clone was counted a single time. V and J are TRBV7-9 and TRBJ1-2; D ambiguous. This CDR3 has 15 residues. Germline CDR1 SEHNR, CDR2 FQNEAQ (reference sequence). Trimming cost V 3 bases and J 0 bases, with 11 bases left between them. The CDR3 region has the DNA TGTGCCAGCAGCTTCCTCCTGACACCTAACTATGGCTACACCTTC. Translating gives CASSFLLTPNYGYTF.

This chain joins TRBV27 and TRBJ2-7, with a weak D call TRBD1 (6 bases). V was trimmed by 7 bases and J by 2 bases, leaving 18 bases between them. The CDR3 runs to 15 residues. CDR1 is MNHEY, CDR2 SMNVEV, per germline (reference sequence). The CDR3 sequence is CASTPDQGYPYEQYF. The CDR3 DNA reads as TGTGCCAGCACTCCAGACCAGGGGTACCCCTACGAGCAGTACTTC.

This rearrangement joins TRBV19 to TRBJ1-2, with D tentatively TRBD1 (6 bases). CDR1 and CDR2 (germline): LNHDA, SQIVND (reference sequence). The CDR3 sequence is 13 residues long. V was trimmed by 3 bases and J by 4 bases, leaving 9 bases between them. The CDR3 sequence: CASSIQGLYGYTF. CDR3 nucleotide sequence: TGTGCCAGTAGTATCCAGGGGCTCTATGGCTACACCTTC.

The chain is built from TRBV29-1 and TRBJ1-2; 7 bases align to TRBD1. CDR1 is SQVTM, CDR2 ANQGSEA, per germline. V shed 0 bases and J 4 bases; nucleotides not matched to a gene: 17. The CDR3 is 18 amino acids. The DNA for the CDR3 is TGCAGCGTTGAAGATTGGGGAACGACAGGGCTCCGCGTCTATGGCTACACCTTC. It specifies CSVEDWGTTGLRVYGYTF.

The chain combines TRBV27 with TRBJ2-7; 7 bases match TRBD1. CDR3 length equals 14 residues. CDR1 is MNHEY and CDR2 is SMNVEV in the germline V gene (reference sequence). V was pared by 3 bases and J by 0 bases, with 2 bases of the junction left unmatched. The CDR3 DNA follows: TGTGCCAGCAGTTTCACAGGGGTCTCCTACGAGCAGTACTTC. It translates to CASSFTGVSYEQYF.

This clone was recorded only once. This chain links TRBV5-1 with TRBJ2-2; TRBD1 is a possible D gene (5 bases). V was shortened by 4 bases and J by 2 bases, with 12 bases between the two germline ends. This CDR3 comprises 15 residues. Per germline, CDR1 SGHRS and CDR2 YFSETQ. For the CDR3, the DNA is TGCGCCAGCAGCCCTGCAGGGCCCAACACCGGGGAGCTGTTTTTT. This gives the protein CASSPAGPNTGELFF.

This chain connects TRBV7-8 to TRBJ2-7; perhaps TRBD1 as D (5 bases). Trimming took 5 bases from V and 4 from J, leaving 21 bases between them. The length of the CDR3 is 16 residues. The V gene's germline CDR1 is SGHVS and CDR2 FQNEAQ. The CDR3 DNA is TGTGCCAGCAGCCGAAAAAATCCCAGGACAAGATACGAGCAGTACTTC. This gives the protein CASSRKNPRTRYEQYF.

The chain recombines TRBV4-1 with TRBJ1-2; D uncertain. The CDR3 is 17 residues long. V dropped 4 bases and J dropped 5 bases, with 23 bases sitting between them. Germline V lookup: CDR1 MGHRA, CDR2 YSYEKL. CDR3 amino acids: CASSLSARDPFRYGYTF. The CDR3 region has the DNA TGCGCCAGCAGCCTCTCCGCCCGAGACCCATTTAGGTATGGCTACACCTTC.

This clone was observed a few times. This chain joins TRBV5-1 and TRBJ2-5; tentative D call: TRBD2 (6 bases). Germline V gene data show CDR1 as SGHRS and CDR2 as YFSETQ. The CDR3 sequence is 14 residues long. V was clipped by 9 bases and J by 1 base, with 16 bases between them. The CDR3 region is CATCSGALQETQYF. DNA of the CDR3: TGCGCCACCTGCTCGGGAGCGCTCCAAGAGACCCAGTACTTC.

The CDR3 sequence: CASLSGRNNEQFF. The CDR3 DNA follows: TGTGCCAGCCTTAGCGGTAGGAACAATGAGCAGTTCTTC. V and J are TRBV2 and TRBJ2-1; D possibly corresponds to TRBD2 (6 bases). Between the trimmed V and J ends, which lost 8 bases and 5 bases, there was a span of 13 bases. Germline V gene lookup returns CDR1 SNHLY and CDR2 FYNNEI. This CDR3 spans 13 amino acids.

The chain couples TRBV6-6 to TRBJ2-7; TRBD1 matches 7 bases. The CDR3 has 16 amino acids. Per the germline V gene, CDR1 is MNHNY and CDR2 is SVGAGI (reference sequence). V gave up 4 bases and J gave up 7 bases; unmatched junction bases: 16. CDR3 protein: CASSSSTGPPKGEQYF. As DNA, the CDR3 is TGTGCCAGCAGTTCGTCGACAGGGCCTCCCAAGGGGGAGCAGTACTTC.